This record covers a single T cell receptor (beta chain). This clonotype was counted between two and nine times. It has no known antigen specificity. No much larger clonotype is one base removed from it; base qualities were not supplied. The treatment or condition label of this sample denotes: live attenuated yellow fever vaccine strain. At every blood-draw timepoint, two biological replicates of bulk PBMCs were collected. A standard Ficoll-Paque protocol was used to isolate PBMCs from peripheral blood. TriZol was used to extract RNA from bulk PBMCs, CD4 and CD8 fractions, and dextramer-positive and dextramer-negative fractions. The instrument given in TCRdb is Illumina NovaSeq 6000. Synthesis of TCR cDNA relied on 5'RACE template switching, a step that introduced a universal primer site along with unique molecular identifiers. Priming for cDNA synthesis came from both the TCR alpha and TCR beta constant segments. Library amplification used two PCR steps, and the second PCR step added sample barcodes and sequencing adapters. Sequencing of libraries was performed on Illumina HiSeq 2500 (2x100 bp) or NovaSeq (2x150 bp). The paper's data handling went like this. MIGEC handled demultiplexing of reads and collapsing into UMI consensus sequences, while MiXCR performed V(D)J alignment. Vaccine-responding clonotypes were identified with edgeR using replicate PBMC samples, with FDR below 0.01 and a log2 fold change above 5 up to day 15 being required. CD4 or CD8 identity was assigned to each bulk clonotype according to whether the clonotype was present at higher abundance in the sequenced CD4 repertoire or the sequenced CD8 repertoire. TCRdb's own reprocessing of the public reads used fastp at Q25 and MiXCR and kept productive beta chains. Rows with a matching CDR3 protein are joined into one entry that keeps the most common DNA and genes. None of the V and J calls come from the authors' own analysis; TCRdb made them. Recorded for this sample are over 250,000 distinct CDR3 sequences; over 3.5% of them occurred a single time. The top ten clones comprise around 25% of the sample.

This sample is part of a study of T cells after yellow fever vaccination (dated by TCRdb to the late 2010s). With regard to the full study: The SMART-Seq v4 Ultra Low Input RNA kit was used to prepare libraries from fractions with low cell numbers. Blood was drawn at multiple timepoints before and after primary and secondary immunization, with bulk PBMC replicates and cell subsets isolated. The cohort comprised two healthy male donors, one aged 18 to 29 and one aged 30 to 39 years. To follow T-cell clones before and after primary and booster YFV17D yellow fever vaccination, bulk TCR alpha and beta repertoires were sequenced over time.

The CDR3 runs 13 amino acids, cysteine and phenylalanine included. The read is trimmed to its CDR3 DNA, 39 bases read in frame from base 1. A distance of 13 bases separates the germline ends of V and J, which lose 3 bases and 8 bases respectively. Reading the germline V gene gives CDR1 SQVTM and CDR2 ANQGSEA. Overall results and qualifications from the work: The study included only a couple of donors, which limits how far the findings can be generalized. A small share of clonotypes was detected in both CD4 and CD8 compartments, with the overlap likely arising from convergent recombination. Computational filtering was required because FACS-sorted repertoires could contain abundant contaminating clonotypes from the bulk population. The secondary T-cell response was found to be weaker but faster than the primary response, with a peak reached on day 5 rather than on day 15. After the booster, most of the clones that had expanded following primary vaccination were detected again (roughly 97% of CD4 and roughly 90% of CD8), which suggests that memory was broadly maintained.

Rearrangement joined TRBV29-1 to TRBJ1-4, and TRBD1 may be the D gene, going by 5 matching bases. The sequence derives from a man aged 18 to 35 who received the YFV17D yellow fever vaccine. Sample: PBMCs, taken 5 days after the yellow fever booster vaccination. The CDR3 protein sequence reads: CSVEGTSGEKLFF. The DNA reads TGCAGCGTTGAGGGGACTTCGGGAGAAAAACTGTTTTTT.